Given below is one T cell receptor (beta chain) in context. The CDR3 runs to 17 residues. The germline gives CDR1 SGDLS, CDR2 YYNGEE. V was pared by 0 bases and J by 1 base, with 6 bases of the junction left unmatched. Unique molecular identifiers were built into the TCRbeta library. TCRdb re-analysed the PCR reads in MiXCR, keeping a single row per CDR3 protein. This sample has roughly 500,000 distinct CDR3 sequences, with around 13% found just once. The data originate from a study of T-cell reconstitution after alpha-beta-depleted transplantation in children. This sequence joins TRBV9 and TRBJ2-3; 9 positions match TRBD1. Here the sequenced sample was PBMCs from the stem cell graft donor, taken from the stem cell graft. The receptor was isolated from a human donor who donated a stem cell graft to a child with combined immunodeficiency. CDR3 in DNA: TGTGCCAGCAGCGTAGTCGGACAGGGGCCAGGCACAGATACGCAGTATTTT. Its translation is CASSVVGQGPGTDTQYF. Variable domain in full (rest from reference TRBV9 and TRBJ2-3): DSGVTQTPKHLITATGQRVTLRCSPRSGDLSVYWYQQSLDQGLQFLIQYYNGEERAKGNILERFSAQQFPDLHSELNLSSLELGDSALYFCASSVVGQGPGTDTQYFGPGTRLTVL.